The 2 T cell receptor beta chains below all came from one sample that was sequenced in a study of beta chain features in type 1 diabetes. Study-wide results and limits: Across all four CD4+ subsets, people with type 1 diabetes showed modestly shorter TCRB CDR3s.

The antigens of these receptors remain unknown. Expressed TCRB transcripts got sequenced, as all isolated RNA was reverse transcribed. TCRdb's copy holds only in-frame clones and misses some; the assay was immunoSEQ multiplex PCR. Of some 70,000 clones in the sample, about 48% were seen once. Sequences were obtained from central memory CD4+ T cells from blood. The receptors come from a young man with type 1 diabetes.

This clone was recorded a few times. The CDR3 sequence is CASILSGVGTEAFF. In DNA, the CDR3 is TGTGCCAGCATCTTGTCGGGGGTCGGCACTGAAGCTTTCTTT. The rearrangement links TRBV6-1 to TRBJ1-1, with a weak D call TRBD1 (5 bases). V was clipped by 7 bases and J by 4 bases, with 16 bases between them. The CDR3 is 14 amino acids. From germline, CDR1 is MNHNS and CDR2 SASEGT.

This clone was seen more than once but under ten times. The chain joins TRBV5-1 to TRBJ1-6; D gene ambiguous. Trimming stripped 4 bases from V and 9 bases from J, with 14 bases between. Per germline, CDR1 SGHRS and CDR2 YFSETQ. The CDR3 consists of 14 residues. This CDR3 is CASSARGDGSPLHF. The CDR3 nucleotides read TGCGCCAGCAGCGCCAGAGGCGATGGTTCACCCCTCCACTTT.